The 21 T cell receptor beta chains below were found in one sample sequenced in a study of sequential checkpoint blockade in melanoma. Assay: immunoSEQ multiplex PCR; the TCRdb copy retains only in-frame clones and omits some. The sample comprises about 13,000 clones, about 73% of which are singletons, and 25% to 35% rests with the top ten. Treatment reported: randomized to nivolumab then ipilimumab (arm A) or the reverse (arm B). The material was CD8+ T cells sorted from blood (inferred from file names), obtained from a patient given nivolumab and ipilimumab in sequence. These receptors all come from a human donor with melanoma.

This clone was detected once. The CDR3 DNA sequence: TGCGCCAGCAGCCGGAGCCCGGGACAGGGGCATCAGCCCCAGCATTTT. Amino acid sequence: CASSRSPGQGHQPQHF. The chain couples TRBV4-1 to TRBJ1-5; 10 bases align to TRBD1. The CDR3 totals 16 residues. Trimming cost V 4 bases and J 5 bases; bases outside gene matches: 8. Germline values: CDR1 MGHRA, CDR2 YSYEKL.

The chain uses TRBV5-6 and TRBJ2-5; a weak D match, TRBD1 (5 bases). Judging by the DNA end, TRBJ2-7 fits better; the J call may be wrong. The CDR3 sequence is 15 residues long. Germline V CDR1 and CDR2: SGHDT, YYEEEE. CDR3 residues: CASSSGWGLLDEQYF. DNA of the CDR3: TGTGCCAGCAGCTCTGGATGGGGCCTTTTAGACGAGCAGTACTTC.

The chain combines TRBV19 with TRBJ1-1, with D unresolved. Germline CDR1 is LNHDA and CDR2 is SQIVND (reference sequence). This CDR3 comprises 15 residues. V dropped 0 bases and J dropped 0 bases, with 8 bases sitting between them. Here the CDR3 reads CASSIERHMNTEAFF. DNA for the CDR3: TGTGCCAGTAGTATAGAGCGGCATATGAACACTGAAGCTTTCTTT.

This sequence joins TRBV7-9 and TRBJ2-3, with 11 bases aligning to TRBD2. CDR1 and CDR2 from the germline V gene are SEHNR and FQNEAQ (reference sequence). The J segment lost 1 base and the V segment lost 5 bases, leaving 8 bases of the junction unmatched. There are 17 residues in the CDR3. The DNA for the CDR3 is TGTGCCAGCAGCGGTAGCGGGAGGGTCCCTGGCACAGATACGCAGTATTTT. As protein: CASSGSGRVPGTDTQYF.

This clone was seen more than once but under ten times. This chain links TRBV19 with TRBJ2-1; 7 positions agree with TRBD2. Per germline, CDR1 LNHDA and CDR2 SQIVND (reference sequence). Unmatched junction bases numbered 7, after V lost 1 base and J lost 7 bases. The CDR3 runs to 15 residues. The CDR3 is CASSIAGGVANEQFF. CDR3 bases: TGTGCCAGTAGTATAGCGGGGGGAGTGGCGAATGAGCAGTTCTTC.

The rearrangement uses TRBV27 and TRBJ2-7; 9 positions match TRBD2. V lost 5 bases to trimming and J lost 4 bases; unmatched junction nucleotides: 9. Per the germline V gene, CDR1 is MNHEY and CDR2 is SMNVEV (reference sequence). The length of the CDR3 is 15 residues. The CDR3 loop reads CASSTLAGNVYEQYF. The CDR3 bases are TGTGCCAGCAGTACCCTAGCGGGAAATGTGTACGAGCAGTACTTC.

This clone was counted between two and nine times. This chain uses TRBV7-5 with TRBJ2-7; the table's D gene call, TRBD1, was not cross checked with the DNA. TRBV7-5 is shown as a pseudogene. The CDR3 contains 16 residues. The CDR3 DNA follows: TGTGCCAGACCTAGAACGGACAGGGTTCCAATCTACGAGCAGTACTTC. Residues: CARPRTDRVPIYEQYF.

The chain joins TRBV9 to TRBJ1-1; D possibly corresponds to TRBD1 (5 bases). V was cut by 0 bases and J by 2 bases, with 14 bases left in between. The CDR3 runs 16 residues. CDR1 is SGDLS, CDR2 YYNGEE, per germline. CDR3 residues: CASSVGPGGVNTEAFF. The CDR3 DNA follows: TGTGCCAGCAGCGTAGGGCCGGGGGGGGTTAACACTGAAGCTTTCTTT.

The gene calls are TRBV23-1 and TRBJ2-2, with D hard to call. TRBV23-1 is an ORF, and what it does is uncertain. Trimming cost V 6 bases and J 6 bases, with 8 bases left between them. This CDR3 has 12 amino acids. The CDR3: CASRTLSGELFF. The CDR3 DNA reads as TGCGCCAGCAGGACATTATCCGGGGAGCTGTTTTTT.

The chain carries TRBV5-5 and TRBJ2-2; D is ambiguous. Deletions cut 4 bases from V and 0 bases from J, with 13 bases between. Per the germline V gene, CDR1 is SGHKS and CDR2 is YYEKEE (reference sequence). The CDR3 has 16 amino acids. CDR3 sequence: CASSPFDTSNTGELFF. The CDR3 nucleotides read TGTGCCAGCAGCCCCTTTGACACCTCGAACACCGGGGAGCTGTTTTTT.

Concerning this clone: Other DNA sequences of this sample code for an identical CDR3. V gene TRBV29-1 combines with J gene TRBJ1-1; D might be TRBD1 (5 bases). The V end lost 5 bases, the J end lost 0 bases, and 7 bases lay between the germline ends. Germline CDR1 SQVTM, CDR2 ANQGSEA. This CDR3 region has 12 residues. CDR3 in DNA: TGCAGCGTTTGGACACTGAACACTGAAGCTTTCTTT. Translated, it gives CSVWTLNTEAFF.

The chain carries TRBV19 and TRBJ2-3, with 7 bases aligning to TRBD2. CDR1 is LNHDA and CDR2 is SQIVND in the germline V gene (reference sequence). V shed 8 bases and J 2 bases; nucleotides not matched to a gene: 1. This CDR3 has 12 amino acids. CDR3 DNA sequence: TGTGCCAGTGGGGGGGTCACAGATACGCAGTATTTT. Translated, it gives CASGGVTDTQYF.

This clone was counted once. The chain is built from TRBV9 and TRBJ2-1, with D possibly matching TRBD2 (6 bases). Germline lookup yields CDR1 SGDLS and CDR2 YYNGEE. V shed 0 bases and J shed 4 bases, with 17 bases lying between them. This CDR3 spans 17 amino acids. CDR3 loop: CASSVDVGGVIYNEQFF. DNA of the CDR3: TGTGCCAGCAGCGTAGACGTCGGGGGAGTGATATACAATGAGCAGTTCTTC.

Only a few counts were recorded for this clone. This chain uses TRBV5-4 with TRBJ1-1, with D unresolved. With 4 bases removed from V and 2 bases from J, the gap between germline ends came to 15 bases. Germline V lookup: CDR1 SGHNT, CDR2 YYREEE (reference sequence). The CDR3 runs 15 residues. The CDR3 sequence is CASSQVLALNTEAFF. As DNA, the CDR3 is TGTGCCAGCAGCCAAGTTCTGGCCTTAAACACTGAAGCTTTCTTT.

The chain employs TRBV12-5 and TRBJ2-7; no clear D. The V gene lost 2 bases and the J gene lost 0 bases, with 14 bases spanning the gap. The CDR3 runs to 16 residues. Germline V gene sequence: CDR1 LGHNT, CDR2 FRNRAP. The CDR3: CASGLTSGPSSYEQYF. DNA for the CDR3: TGTGCTAGTGGTTTGACCAGTGGGCCAAGCTCCTACGAGCAGTACTTC.

The gene calls are TRBV9 and TRBJ2-3; unclear D gene. The CDR3 is 12 amino acids. V was trimmed by 7 bases and J by 4 bases, leaving 10 bases between them. Germline values: CDR1 SGDLS, CDR2 YYNGEE. The chain's CDR3 is CASSDTPDTQYF. The CDR3 DNA follows: TGTGCCAGCTCAGACACGCCAGATACGCAGTATTTT.

This rearrangement joins TRBV27 to TRBJ1-1, with 7 nucleotides matching TRBD1. The CDR3 extends over 14 amino acids. The J segment lost 1 base and the V segment lost 5 bases, leaving 4 bases of the junction unmatched. The germline CDR1 and CDR2 sequences are MNHEY and SMNVEV (reference sequence). The CDR3 spells CASSPGQRNTEAFF. Written as DNA, the CDR3 is TGTGCCAGCAGTCCGGGACAGCGGAACACTGAAGCTTTCTTT.

This clone has just a few counts. V gene TRBV7-9 combines with J gene TRBJ1-1, with TRBD1 matching 8 bases. This CDR3 contains 15 residues. Germline-derived CDR1 and CDR2 are SEHNR and FQNEAQ (reference sequence). The V and J ends lost 1 base and 5 bases, in that order; junction bases with no gene match: 6. CDR3 bases: TGTGCCAGCAGCTTAGTGTCAGGGGGCCAGACTGAAGCTTTCTTT. It encodes CASSLVSGGQTEAFF. The whole variable domain, remainder taken from reference TRBV7-9 and TRBJ1-1, is DTGVSQNPRHKITKRGQNVTFRCDPISEHNRLYWYRQTLGQGPEFLTYFQNEAQLEKSRLLSDRFSAERPKGSFSTLEIQRTEQGDSAMYLCASSLVSGGQTEAFFGQGTRLTVV.

The rearrangement joins TRBV6-6 to TRBJ2-7; D possibly corresponds to TRBD1 (6 bases). This CDR3 is built from 13 residues. The V gene lost 7 bases and the J gene lost 2 bases, with 12 bases spanning the gap. Germline-derived CDR1 and CDR2 are MNHNY and SVGAGI (reference sequence). In DNA, the CDR3 is TGTGCCAGCAAATTAGACAGGACCTACGAGCAGTACTTC. This gives the protein CASKLDRTYEQYF.

The V and J genes are TRBV11-2 and TRBJ2-1; 7 bases are shared with TRBD2. The CDR3 is 14 residues long. Germline V gene data show CDR1 as SGHAT and CDR2 as FQNNGV. Losses at the gene ends were 1 base for V and 7 bases for J; bases not matched to a gene: 4. The CDR3 nucleotides read TGTGCCAGCAGCTTAGGGACTAGTAGGAATGAGCAGTTCTTC. Translating gives CASSLGTSRNEQFF.

J is TRBJ1-1 and V is TRBV9; TRBD1 agrees at 9 bases. The germline V gene has CDR1 SGDLS and CDR2 YYNGEE. V shed 6 bases and J 6 bases; nucleotides not matched to a gene: 12. The CDR3 is made up of 15 amino acids. CDR3 amino acids: CASNQLQGAASEAFF. DNA of the CDR3: TGTGCCAGCAACCAATTACAGGGGGCTGCATCTGAAGCTTTCTTT.